This is a list of T cell receptor beta chains from one sample in a study of OX40 agonist ivuxolimab in advanced cancers. Libraries were prepared by immunoSEQ multiplex PCR; TCRdb keeps only in-frame clonotypes and omits some of them. The data contain over 75,000 clones, approximately 87% of them singletons. The material sequenced was CD4+ or CD8+ T cells sorted from blood, taken in a trial of the OX40 agonist ivuxolimab. Receptor source: an adult with an advanced solid tumor such as melanoma, head and neck, liver or kidney cancer. CDR3s include the opening cysteine and the closing phenylalanine or tryptophan. The order of the fields is V gene, clone size, D gene, J gene, CDR3 protein, CDR3 DNA. The D gene is left open where the match is weak. For some rows the clone size is stated as once, few or many, or as a class when expanded; others skip it.

>TRBV7-8|.|TRBD1|TRBJ1-2
CASSPNRGAYGYTF
TGTGCCAGCAGCCCCAACAGGGGGGCATATGGCTACACCTTC
>TRBV6-6|.|.|TRBJ1-4
CASSYRTNEKLFF
TGTGCCAGCAGTTATCGTACTAATGAAAAACTGTTTTTT
>TRBV6-6|.|.|TRBJ2-3
CASSYASTDTQYF
TGTGCCAGCAGTTATGCCAGCACAGATACGCAGTATTTT
>TRBV6-5|.|TRBD1|TRBJ1-2
CASSVDRGSVGYTF
TGTGCCAGCAGCGTGGACAGGGGATCAGTTGGCTACACCTTC
>TRBV28|.|TRBD1|TRBJ1-5
CASRPFGTDHQPQHF
TGTGCCAGCAGACCCTTCGGGACAGACCATCAGCCCCAGCATTTT
>TRBV7-6|.|TRBD2|TRBJ2-3
CASSLSSGRAQDTQYF
TGTGCCAGCAGCTTATCTAGCGGGAGGGCCCAAGATACGCAGTATTTT
>TRBV9|.|.|TRBJ2-3
CASSEGYTDTQYF
TGTGCCAGCAGCGAGGGCTACACAGATACGCAGTATTTT
>TRBV19|few|.|TRBJ1-1
CASSDGNRVLTEAFF
TGTGCCAGTAGCGATGGGAACAGGGTTTTGACTGAAGCTTTCTTT
>TRBV6-1|few|TRBD1|TRBJ1-5
CASRRDRGDQPQHF
TGTGCCAGCAGGAGGGACAGGGGAGATCAGCCCCAGCATTTT
>TRBV2|.|.|TRBJ2-4
CASSERQGGQNIQYF
TGTGCCAGCAGTGAACGGCAGGGGGGACAAAACATTCAGTACTTC
>TRBV19|few|.|TRBJ1-3
CASSPLGGNTIYF
TGTGCCAGTAGCCCTTTGGGGGGAAACACCATATATTTT
>TRBV10-2|.|TRBD1|TRBJ1-3
CASSETGGRGNTIYF
TGCGCCAGCAGTGAGACAGGGGGCAGGGGAAACACCATATATTTT
>TRBV6-5|.|.|TRBJ2-3
CASTPAGTDTQYF
TGTGCCAGCACCCCCGCAGGGACAGATACGCAGTATTTT
>TRBV5-1|.|.|TRBJ1-1
CASSLVFQNTEAFF
TGCGCCAGCAGCTTGGTATTTCAAAACACTGAAGCTTTCTTT
>TRBV28|.|.|TRBJ2-7
CASKSGDPYEQYF
TGTGCCAGCAAGTCCGGGGACCCCTACGAGCAGTACTTC
>TRBV6-6|.|.|TRBJ1-1
CASSYSGRAANTEAFF
TGTGCCAGCAGTTACTCTGGGCGGGCAGCCAACACTGAAGCTTTCTTT
>TRBV5-1|.|.|TRBJ1-4
CASSLTPTGTNEKLFF
TGCGCCAGCAGCTTAACCCCGACAGGCACTAATGAAAAACTGTTTTTT
>TRBV10-3|.|.|TRBJ2-6
CAISRASCIQSRANVLTF
TGTGCCATCAGTCGGGCTAGCTGTATACAAAGTCGGGCCAACGTCCTGACTTTC